The 13 T cell receptor beta chains below come from one sample, sequenced in a study of Graves' ophthalmopathy and Graves' hyperthyroidism. RNA transcripts were the template, and TCR beta CDR3 regions were amplified from them. The library came from an HTBI-primed first-round RT-PCR and a second-round multiplex PCR. TCRdb re-called the multiplex PCR reads with MiXCR, one entry per CDR3 protein. In the table there are under 350,000 distinct CDR3 sequences, 15% to 20% of which are singletons. The sample taken for sequencing was peripheral blood. The receptors were gathered from an adult man with Graves' ophthalmopathy.

This clonotype came up many times. The rearrangement links TRBV7-3 to TRBJ1-5; D perhaps matches TRBD1 (6 bases). V was clipped by 4 bases and J by 7 bases, with 11 bases between them. The germline CDR1 and CDR2 sequences are SGHTA and FQGTGA. The CDR3 totals 13 residues. CDR3: CASSSEGGQPQHF. CDR3 in DNA: TGTGCCAGCAGCTCCGAGGGGGGGCAGCCCCAGCATTTT. Full variable domain (rest looked up from reference TRBV7-3 and TRBJ1-5): GAGVSQTPSNKVTEKGKYVELRCDPISGHTALYWYRQSLGQGPEFLIYFQGTGAADDSGLPNDRFFAVRPEGSVSTLKIQRTERGDSAVYLCASSSEGGQPQHFGDGTRLSIL.

There are many counts of this clonotype. DNA of the CDR3: TGTGCCAGCAGTTACTTGACCGGACAGGGGAACAATCAGCCCCAGCATTTT. Translated, it gives CASSYLTGQGNNQPQHF. This chain links TRBV6-5 with TRBJ1-5, with TRBD1 matching over 9 bases. The J segment lost 3 bases and the V segment lost 1 base, leaving 7 bases of the junction unmatched. CDR3 length: 17 residues. CDR1 and CDR2 from the germline V gene are MNHEY and SVGAGI.

This clonotype has a count of ten or more. The V and J genes are TRBV29-1 and TRBJ1-5, with D maybe TRBD1 (6 bases). V was cut by 5 bases and J by 1 base, with 12 bases left in between. The CDR3 runs to 14 residues. Germline-derived CDR1 and CDR2 are SQVTM and ANQGSEA. The CDR3 nucleotides read TGCAGCGTTTCTCAGGGGATAAGCAATCAGCCCCAGCATTTT. Protein: CSVSQGISNQPQHF.

There are many counts of this clonotype. The chain recombines TRBV27 with TRBJ2-2; 16 positions match TRBD2. Germline V lookup: CDR1 MNHEY, CDR2 SMNVEV (reference sequence). CDR3 size: 17 residues. V gave up 6 bases and J gave up 7 bases; unmatched junction bases: 8. The CDR3 sequence: CASRPGLAGGPVGELFF. The CDR3 DNA reads as TGTGCCAGCAGACCGGGACTAGCGGGGGGGCCTGTCGGGGAGCTGTTTTTT.

This clonotype was recorded at least ten times. The CDR3 DNA sequence: TGTGCCAGCAGCCTTATTAGGTCGGCTAGCGGACAAGAGACCCAGTACTTC. This sequence encodes CASSLIRSASGQETQYF. The V and J genes are TRBV14 and TRBJ2-5, with 7 bases aligning to TRBD2. The CDR3 consists of 17 residues. Looked up from germline, CDR1 is SGHDN and CDR2 is FVKESK. Trimming took 4 bases from V and 2 from J; bases not matched to a gene: 13.

This clonotype was recorded many times. The chain carries TRBV6-5 and TRBJ1-2; unclear D gene. CDR1 and CDR2 (germline): MNHEY, SVGAGI. The CDR3 has 12 amino acids. Deletions cut 0 bases from V and 8 bases from J, with 7 bases between. CDR3 residues: CASSYSNSGYTF. The CDR3 nucleotides are TGTGCCAGCAGTTACTCGAATAGCGGCTACACCTTC.

Concerning this clonotype itself: The final CDR3 position lacks the conserved phenylalanine or tryptophan, pointing to a likely read error. The chain combines TRBV10-3 with TRBJ1-2, with unresolved D. Trimming removed 3 bases at V and 7 bases at J, with 18 bases between. The CDR3 is 15 amino acids. CDR1 and CDR2 from the germline V gene are ENHRY and SYGVKD. CDR3 residues: CAISDLRKASRGYTI. In nucleotides, the CDR3 is TGTGCCATCAGTGACCTAAGGAAGGCTTCGCGTGGCTACACCATC.

This clonotype has ten or more counts. The chain uses TRBV6-5 and TRBJ1-2; tentatively, D is TRBD1 (5 bases). Germline V gene sequence: CDR1 MNHEY, CDR2 SVGAGI. Trimming removed 5 bases from V and 10 bases from J, with 11 bases in between. The CDR3 runs 11 residues. In DNA form, the CDR3 reads TGTGCCAGCAGTCGGGGGGATGACTACACCTTC. Its protein product is CASSRGDDYTF.

This clonotype showed up many times. Here the CDR3 reads CASSAAGGVQPQHF. The CDR3 DNA is TGTGCCAGCAGTGCCGCAGGGGGAGTTCAGCCCCAGCATTTT. This sequence joins TRBV25-1 and TRBJ1-5; 7 bases are a match to TRBD1. Per germline, CDR1 MGHDK and CDR2 SYGVNS. This CDR3 has 14 amino acids. V gave up 4 bases and J gave up 6 bases; unmatched junction bases: 6.

Comment on this clonotype: A much larger clone differs from this one at a single base, so this may be a read error. This chain joins TRBV20-1 and TRBJ1-5; 9 bases fit TRBD1. V lost 5 bases and J lost 5; bases outside the gene matches: 10. Looked up from germline, CDR1 is DFQATT and CDR2 is SNEGSKA (reference sequence). CDR3 length: 15 residues. The CDR3: CSAGGGTGWYQPQHF. The CDR3 coding sequence is TGCAGTGCTGGTGGGGGGACAGGGTGGTATCAGCCCCAGCATTTT.

This clonotype showed up many times. The chain is built from TRBV12-3 or TRBV12-4 and TRBJ2-7; D not certain. This CDR3 has 14 residues. V lost 6 bases to trimming and J lost 6 bases, with 18 bases between them. The CDR3 region is CASSPATGVGEQYF. CDR3 bases: TGTGCCAGCAGCCCCGCAACTGGGGTCGGCGAGCAGTACTTC.

This clonotype was counted at least ten times. This chain uses TRBV6-2 or TRBV6-3 with TRBJ2-7; 9 bases align to TRBD1. The CDR3 is 15 residues long. Per germline, CDR1 MNHEY and CDR2 SVGEGT. J lost 4 bases, V lost 5 bases, and 9 bases had no gene match. This CDR3 is CASSRLRDREYEQYF. The CDR3 DNA reads TGTGCCAGCAGTCGACTCCGGGACAGGGAATACGAGCAGTACTTC.

This clonotype was recorded many times. The chain has TRBV20-1 and TRBJ1-1; D is uncertain. CDR1 DFQATT and CDR2 SNEGSKA come from the germline V gene (reference sequence). V shed 6 bases and J shed 1 base, with 6 bases lying between them. CDR3 length equals 11 residues. CDR3 DNA: TGCAGTGCCCCGCGGAACACTGAAGCTTTCTTT. Protein product: CSAPRNTEAFF.